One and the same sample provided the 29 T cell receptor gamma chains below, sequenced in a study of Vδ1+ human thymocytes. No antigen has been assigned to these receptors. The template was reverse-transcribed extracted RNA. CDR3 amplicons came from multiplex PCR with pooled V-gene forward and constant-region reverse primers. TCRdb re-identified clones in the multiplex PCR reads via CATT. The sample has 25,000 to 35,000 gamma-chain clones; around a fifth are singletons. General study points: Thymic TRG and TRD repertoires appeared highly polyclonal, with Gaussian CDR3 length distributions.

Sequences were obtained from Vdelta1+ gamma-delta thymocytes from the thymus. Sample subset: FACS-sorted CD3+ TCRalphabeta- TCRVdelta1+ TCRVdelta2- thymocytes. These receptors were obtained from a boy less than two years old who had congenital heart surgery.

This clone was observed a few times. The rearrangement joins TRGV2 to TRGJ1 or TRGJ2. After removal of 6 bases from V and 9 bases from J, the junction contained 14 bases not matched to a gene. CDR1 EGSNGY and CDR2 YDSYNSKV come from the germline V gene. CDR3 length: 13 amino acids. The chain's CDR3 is CATWNRDKTKKLF. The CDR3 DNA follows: TGTGCCACCTGGAACCGGGACAAAACTAAGAAACTCTTT.

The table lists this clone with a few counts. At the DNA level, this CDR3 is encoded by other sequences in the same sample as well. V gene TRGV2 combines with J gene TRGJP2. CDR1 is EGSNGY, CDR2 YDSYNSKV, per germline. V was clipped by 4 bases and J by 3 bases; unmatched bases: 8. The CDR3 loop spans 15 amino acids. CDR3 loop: CATWDGLGSDWIKTF. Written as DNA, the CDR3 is TGTGCCACCTGGGATGGCCTCGGTAGTGATTGGATCAAGACGTTT.

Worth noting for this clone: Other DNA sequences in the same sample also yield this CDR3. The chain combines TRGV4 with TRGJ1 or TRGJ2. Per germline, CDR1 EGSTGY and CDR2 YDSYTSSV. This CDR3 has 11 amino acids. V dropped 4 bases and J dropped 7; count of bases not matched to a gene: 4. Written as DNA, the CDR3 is TGTGCCACCTGGGAGCGGTATAAGAAACTCTTT. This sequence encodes CATWERYKKLF.

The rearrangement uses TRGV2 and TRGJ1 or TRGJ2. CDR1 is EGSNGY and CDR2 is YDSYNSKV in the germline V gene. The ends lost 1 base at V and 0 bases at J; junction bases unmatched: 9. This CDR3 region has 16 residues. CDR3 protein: CATWDGPNSNYYKKLF. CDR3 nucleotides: TGTGCCACCTGGGACGGCCCTAATTCGAATTATTATAAGAAACTCTTT.

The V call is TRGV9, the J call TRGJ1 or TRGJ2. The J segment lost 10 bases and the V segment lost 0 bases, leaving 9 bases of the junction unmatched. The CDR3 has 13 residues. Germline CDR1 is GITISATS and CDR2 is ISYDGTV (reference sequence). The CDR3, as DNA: TGTGCCTTGTGGGAGGTGATATTAGGAAAGAAACTCTTT. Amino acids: CALWEVILGKKLF.

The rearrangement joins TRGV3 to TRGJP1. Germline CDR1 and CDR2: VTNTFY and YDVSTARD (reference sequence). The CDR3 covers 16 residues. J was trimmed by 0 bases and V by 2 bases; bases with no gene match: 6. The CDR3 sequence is CATWDNHYTTGWFKIF. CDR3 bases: TGTGCCACCTGGGACAACCACTATACCACTGGTTGGTTCAAGATATTT.

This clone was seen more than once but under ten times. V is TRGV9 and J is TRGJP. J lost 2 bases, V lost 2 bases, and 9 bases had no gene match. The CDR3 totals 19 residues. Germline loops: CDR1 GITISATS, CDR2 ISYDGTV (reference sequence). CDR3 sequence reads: CALWEGQRRQELGKKIKVF. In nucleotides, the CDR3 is TGTGCCTTGTGGGAGGGACAACGCCGGCAAGAGTTGGGCAAAAAAATCAAGGTATTT.

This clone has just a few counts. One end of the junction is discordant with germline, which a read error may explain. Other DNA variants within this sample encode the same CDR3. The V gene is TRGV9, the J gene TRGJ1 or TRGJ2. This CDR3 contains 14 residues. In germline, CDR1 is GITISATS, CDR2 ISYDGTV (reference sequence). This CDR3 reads CALWEGSNYYKKLF. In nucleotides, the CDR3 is TGCGCCTTGTGGGAGGGATCGAATTATTATAAGAAACTCTTT.

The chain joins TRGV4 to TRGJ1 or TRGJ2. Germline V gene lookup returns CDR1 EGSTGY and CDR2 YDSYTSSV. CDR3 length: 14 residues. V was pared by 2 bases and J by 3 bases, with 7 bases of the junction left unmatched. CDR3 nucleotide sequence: TGTGCCACCTGGGATGCCAAACGTTATTATAAGAAACTCTTT. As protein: CATWDAKRYYKKLF.

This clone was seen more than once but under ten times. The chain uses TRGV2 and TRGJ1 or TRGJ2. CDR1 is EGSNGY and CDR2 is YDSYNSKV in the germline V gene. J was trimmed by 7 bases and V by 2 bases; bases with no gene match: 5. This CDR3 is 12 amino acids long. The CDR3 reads CATWDEKYKKLF. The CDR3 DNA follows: TGTGCCACCTGGGACGAGAAATATAAGAAACTCTTT.

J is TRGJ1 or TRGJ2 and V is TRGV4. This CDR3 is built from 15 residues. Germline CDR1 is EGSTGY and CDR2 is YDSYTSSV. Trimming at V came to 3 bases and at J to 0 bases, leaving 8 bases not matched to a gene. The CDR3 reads CATWDTSSNYYKKLF. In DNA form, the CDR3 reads TGTGCCACCTGGGATACCAGTTCGAATTATTATAAGAAACTCTTT.

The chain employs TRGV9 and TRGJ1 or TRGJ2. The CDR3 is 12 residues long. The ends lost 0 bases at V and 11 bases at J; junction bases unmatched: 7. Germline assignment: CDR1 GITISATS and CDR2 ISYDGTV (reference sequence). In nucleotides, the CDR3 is TGTGCCTTGTGGGAGGTGCATAGGGAGAAACTCTTT. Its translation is CALWEVHREKLF.

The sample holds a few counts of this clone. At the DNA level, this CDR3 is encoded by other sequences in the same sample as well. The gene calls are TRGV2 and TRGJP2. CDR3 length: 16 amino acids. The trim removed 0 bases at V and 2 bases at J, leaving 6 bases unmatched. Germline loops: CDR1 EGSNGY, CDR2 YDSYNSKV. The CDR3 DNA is TGTGCCACCTGGGACGGGCGGGAAAGTAGTGATTGGATCAAGACGTTT. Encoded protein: CATWDGRESSDWIKTF.

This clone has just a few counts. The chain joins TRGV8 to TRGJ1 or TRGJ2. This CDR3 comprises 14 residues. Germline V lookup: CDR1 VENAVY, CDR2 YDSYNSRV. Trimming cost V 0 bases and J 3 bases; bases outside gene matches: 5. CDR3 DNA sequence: TGTGCCACCTGGGATAGGCGTCGTTATTATAAGAAACTCTTT. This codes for CATWDRRRYYKKLF.

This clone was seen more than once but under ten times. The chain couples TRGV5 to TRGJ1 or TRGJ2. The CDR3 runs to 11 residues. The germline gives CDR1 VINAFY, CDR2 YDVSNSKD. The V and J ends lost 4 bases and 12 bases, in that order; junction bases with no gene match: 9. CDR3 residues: CATWESDRKLF. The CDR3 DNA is TGTGCCACCTGGGAAAGCGATAGGAAACTCTTT.

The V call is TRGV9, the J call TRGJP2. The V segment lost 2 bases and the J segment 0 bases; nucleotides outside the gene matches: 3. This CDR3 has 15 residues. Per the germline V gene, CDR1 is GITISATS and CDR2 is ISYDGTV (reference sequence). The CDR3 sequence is CALWEANSSDWIKTF. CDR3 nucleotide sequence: TGTGCCTTGTGGGAGGCCAATAGTAGTGATTGGATCAAGACGTTT.

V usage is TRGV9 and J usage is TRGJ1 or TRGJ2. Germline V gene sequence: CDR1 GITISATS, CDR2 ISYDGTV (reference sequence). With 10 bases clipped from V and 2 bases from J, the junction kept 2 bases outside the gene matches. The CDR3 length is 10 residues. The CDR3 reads CAFDYYKKLF. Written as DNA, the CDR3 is TGTGCCTTCGATTATTATAAGAAACTCTTT.

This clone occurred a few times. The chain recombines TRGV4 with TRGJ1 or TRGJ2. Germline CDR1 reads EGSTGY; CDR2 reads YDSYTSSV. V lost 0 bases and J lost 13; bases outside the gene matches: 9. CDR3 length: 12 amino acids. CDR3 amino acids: CATWDGLQPKLF. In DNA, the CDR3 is TGTGCCACCTGGGATGGGCTCCAACCAAAACTCTTT.

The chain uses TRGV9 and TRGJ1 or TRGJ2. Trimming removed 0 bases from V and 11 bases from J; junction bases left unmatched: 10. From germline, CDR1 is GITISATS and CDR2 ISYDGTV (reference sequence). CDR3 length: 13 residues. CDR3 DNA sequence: TGTGCCTTGTGGGAGGTGCGTCGTGTGGAGAAACTCTTT. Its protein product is CALWEVRRVEKLF.

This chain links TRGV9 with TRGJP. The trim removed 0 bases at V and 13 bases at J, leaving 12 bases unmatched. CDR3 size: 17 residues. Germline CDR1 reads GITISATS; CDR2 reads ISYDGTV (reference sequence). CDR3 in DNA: TGTGCCTTGTGGGAGGTGCATAGGGGGTTTGGCAAAAAAATCAAGGTATTT. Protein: CALWEVHRGFGKKIKVF.

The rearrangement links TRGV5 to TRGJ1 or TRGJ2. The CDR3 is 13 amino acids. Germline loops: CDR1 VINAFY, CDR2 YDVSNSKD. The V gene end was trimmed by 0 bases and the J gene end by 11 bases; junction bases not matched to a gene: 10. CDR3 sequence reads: CATWDRIDEEKLF. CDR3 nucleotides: TGTGCCACCTGGGACAGGATTGATGAGGAGAAACTCTTT.

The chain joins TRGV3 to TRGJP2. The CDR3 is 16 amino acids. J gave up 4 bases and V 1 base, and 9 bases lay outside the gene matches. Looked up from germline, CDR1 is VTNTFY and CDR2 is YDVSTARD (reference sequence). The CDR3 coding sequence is TGTGCCACCTGGGACAGAGGGTTTCTTAGTGATTGGATCAAGACGTTT. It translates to CATWDRGFLSDWIKTF.

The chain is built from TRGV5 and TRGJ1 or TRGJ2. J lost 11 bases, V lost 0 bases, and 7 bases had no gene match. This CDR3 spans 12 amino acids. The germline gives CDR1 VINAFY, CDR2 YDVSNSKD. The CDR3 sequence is CATWDRRREKLF. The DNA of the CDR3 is TGTGCCACCTGGGACAGGCGGCGTGAGAAACTCTTT.

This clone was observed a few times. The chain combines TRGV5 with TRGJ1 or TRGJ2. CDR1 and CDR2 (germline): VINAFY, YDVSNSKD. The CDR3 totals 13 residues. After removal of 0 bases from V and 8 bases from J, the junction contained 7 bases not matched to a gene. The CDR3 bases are TGTGCCACCTGGGACAGGCCGGTTCATAAGAAACTCTTT. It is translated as CATWDRPVHKKLF.

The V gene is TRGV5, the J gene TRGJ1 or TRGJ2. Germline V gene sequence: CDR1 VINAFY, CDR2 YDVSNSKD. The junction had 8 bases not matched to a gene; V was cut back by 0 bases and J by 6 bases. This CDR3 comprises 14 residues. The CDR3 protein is CATWDRLNPYKKLF. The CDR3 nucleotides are TGTGCCACCTGGGACAGGCTTAATCCTTATAAGAAACTCTTT.

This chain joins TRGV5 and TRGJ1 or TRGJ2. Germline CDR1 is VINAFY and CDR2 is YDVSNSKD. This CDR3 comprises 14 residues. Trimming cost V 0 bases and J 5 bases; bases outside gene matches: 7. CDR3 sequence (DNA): TGTGCCACCTGGGACAGGCTGGGTCATTATAAGAAACTCTTT. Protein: CATWDRLGHYKKLF.

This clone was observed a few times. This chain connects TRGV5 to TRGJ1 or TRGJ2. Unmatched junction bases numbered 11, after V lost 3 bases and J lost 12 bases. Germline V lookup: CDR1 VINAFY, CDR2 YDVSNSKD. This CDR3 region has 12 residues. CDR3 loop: CATWDRQRGKLF. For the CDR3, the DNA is TGTGCCACCTGGGACCGGCAGAGGGGGAAACTCTTT.

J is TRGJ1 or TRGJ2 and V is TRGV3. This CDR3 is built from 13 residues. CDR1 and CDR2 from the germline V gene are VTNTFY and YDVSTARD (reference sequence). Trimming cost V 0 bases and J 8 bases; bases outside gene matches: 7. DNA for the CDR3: TGTGCCACCTGGGACAGGCTCGAGGATAAGAAACTCTTT. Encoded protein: CATWDRLEDKKLF.

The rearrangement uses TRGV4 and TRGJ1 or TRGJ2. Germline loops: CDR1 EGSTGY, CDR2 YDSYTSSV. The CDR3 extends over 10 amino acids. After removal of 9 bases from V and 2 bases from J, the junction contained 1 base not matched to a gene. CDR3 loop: CATDYYKKLF. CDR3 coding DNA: TGTGCCACCGATTATTATAAGAAACTCTTT.